Below are 7 T cell receptor beta chains sequenced from a single sample in a study of identical twins. TCRdb analysed the 5' RACE reads with MiXCR anew, one entry per CDR3 protein. The table records 520,000 or so distinct CDR3 sequences, approximately 22% of them present only once. These same data were also listed under a study on T cells expressing NK-cell markers.

The material sequenced was CD4+ T cells sorted from blood. The receptors stem from a woman under 30 in good health.

The chain couples TRBV6-1 to TRBJ2-3; D is undetermined. With 8 bases removed from V and 2 bases from J, the gap between germline ends came to 11 bases. There are 13 residues in the CDR3. Germline V CDR1 and CDR2: MNHNS, SASEGT. The CDR3 DNA is TGTGCCAGCCGCGGCTATACCACAGATACGCAGTATTTT. This codes for CASRGYTTDTQYF.

V is TRBV20-1 and J is TRBJ2-1; possible D gene TRBD2, 7 bases. V gave up 3 bases and J gave up 5 bases, with 17 bases separating them. The CDR3 runs 15 residues. CDR1 and CDR2 (germline): DFQATT, SNEGSKA (reference sequence). The CDR3 bases are TGCAGTGCTAGCGAAAGAGGGGGGGGCCACAATGAGCAGTTCTTC. Translation: CSASERGGGHNEQFF.

The chain employs TRBV7-9 and TRBJ1-1; D unresolved. This CDR3 spans 12 amino acids. Trimming shortened V by 0 bases and J by 11 bases, and 10 bases separated the two germline ends. Germline CDR1 and CDR2: SEHNR and FQNEAQ (reference sequence). The CDR3: CASSLAPSGAFF. In nucleotides, the CDR3 is TGTGCCAGCAGCTTAGCCCCCTCGGGGGCTTTCTTT.

This clonotype came up many times. CDR3 coding DNA: TGCGCCAGCAGCTTGGAACCGGGACAACGATACGAGCAGTACTTC. Translation gives CASSLEPGQRYEQYF. The J gene is TRBJ2-7, the V gene TRBV5-1; the D gene is possibly TRBD1 (6 bases). The CDR3 totals 15 residues. The V gene's germline CDR1 is SGHRS and CDR2 YFSETQ. Trimming took 0 bases from V and 4 from J, leaving 14 bases between them.

The table lists this clonotype with a few counts. J is TRBJ2-1 and V is TRBV7-9; TRBD2 agrees at 12 bases. The CDR3 is made up of 17 amino acids. V trimming: 2 bases; J trimming: 5 bases; junction bases outside the gene matches: 7. Germline V gene lookup returns CDR1 SEHNR and CDR2 FQNEAQ (reference sequence). CDR3 DNA: TGTGCCAGCAGCTTACTCCCCGGACTAGCGGGAAACAATGAGCAGTTCTTC. Translated, it gives CASSLLPGLAGNNEQFF.

V usage is TRBV11-2 and J usage is TRBJ2-3, with 8 bases aligning to TRBD2. J lost 2 bases, V lost 5 bases, and 15 bases had no gene match. This CDR3 spans 18 amino acids. The germline CDR1 and CDR2 sequences are SGHAT and FQNNGV. CDR3 in amino acids: CASSTAVPAGVFTDTQYF. CDR3 bases: TGTGCCAGCAGCACCGCAGTTCCAGCGGGAGTCTTCACAGATACGCAGTATTTT. Based on the CDR3 plus reference TRBV11-2 and TRBJ2-3, the full variable domain is EAGVAQSPRYKIIEKRQSVAFWCNPISGHATLYWYQQILGQGPKLLIQFQNNGVVDDSQLPKDRFSAERLKGVDSTLKIQPAKLEDSAVYLCASSTAVPAGVFTDTQYFGPGTRLTVL.

CDR3 sequence reads: CASRSGTGGTDEQFF. Written as DNA, the CDR3 is TGTGCCAGCAGGTCCGGGACAGGGGGCACGGATGAGCAGTTCTTC. J is TRBJ2-1 and V is TRBV6-1; 12 bases agree with TRBD1. Germline V gives CDR1 MNHNS, CDR2 SASEGT. CDR3 length equals 15 residues. The ends lost 6 bases at V and 8 bases at J; junction bases unmatched: 8.